The 25 T cell receptor beta chains presented below share a single source sample, sequenced in a study of shared clonotypes between healthy human individuals. The assay was immunoSEQ multiplex PCR, and TCRdb's table has in-frame clones only and misses some. The data hold some 2,500,000 clones, with roughly 93% observed a single time. The sequenced material came from naive CD4+ T cells from PBMCs. Subset denoted: CD45RA+ positively selected. Every receptor here comes from a man younger than 35 in good health. Some clones in this sample may be carry-over from other donors' samples.

V is TRBV6-1 and J is TRBJ2-5; no clear D. V was shortened by 2 bases and J by 5 bases, with 12 bases between the two germline ends. Germline loops: CDR1 MNHNS, CDR2 SASEGT. The CDR3 is 14 amino acids. The CDR3 DNA follows: TGTGCCAGCAGTGAATCGACGGAGAAGGAGACCCAGTACTTC. Its protein product is CASSESTEKETQYF.

This clone was counted once. V is TRBV6-5 and J is TRBJ1-6; the D gene is possibly TRBD1 (6 bases). The V gene lost 0 bases and the J gene lost 14 bases, with 8 bases spanning the gap. Germline lookup yields CDR1 MNHEY and CDR2 SVGAGI. This CDR3 has 12 residues. The DNA for the CDR3 is TGTGCCAGCAGTTACTCGAAGGGGGCCCTCCACTTT. It translates to CASSYSKGALHF.

Regarding this clone: Distinct nucleotide sequences in the sample also encode this CDR3. This sequence joins TRBV11-2 and TRBJ1-4; 7 bases match TRBD1. CDR3 length: 14 residues. The germline V gene encodes CDR1 SGHAT and CDR2 FQNNGV. Germline trimming cut 5 bases from V and 8 bases from J; bases unmatched to any gene: 8. The CDR3 region has the DNA TGTGCCAGCAGCCTCCGACAGGGAGGCGAAAAACTGTTTTTT. Translating it yields CASSLRQGGEKLFF.

The V and J genes are TRBV5-3 and TRBJ2-1; D is undetermined. TRBV5-3 is flagged as an ORF with uncertain function. V was shortened by 1 base and J by 9 bases, with 17 bases between the two germline ends. The CDR3 runs 15 residues. The CDR3, as DNA: TGTGCCAGAAGCTTGTTCATGGCCTACTACGGTGAGCAGTTCTTC. Translating gives CARSLFMAYYGEQFF.

The chain uses TRBV5-1 and TRBJ2-5; 9 bases match TRBD2. CDR3 length: 16 residues. In germline, CDR1 is SGHRS, CDR2 YFSETQ. V dropped 0 bases and J dropped 2; count of bases not matched to a gene: 5. CDR3 sequence reads: CASSLAASGTQETQYF. CDR3 DNA sequence: TGCGCCAGCAGCTTGGCGGCTAGCGGGACACAAGAGACCCAGTACTTC.

In this sample, this clone turned up once. The chain employs TRBV11-3 and TRBJ2-3; maybe TRBD2 (6 bases). CDR1 is SGHNT, CDR2 YENEEA, per germline. CDR3 size: 15 residues. V was trimmed by 5 bases and J by 2 bases, leaving 14 bases between them. The CDR3 bases are TGTGCCAGCAGCCAAGGGGCTAGCGTCACAGATACGCAGTATTTT. Translated: CASSQGASVTDTQYF.

Worth noting for this clone: At the DNA level, this CDR3 is encoded by other sequences in the same sample as well. V usage is TRBV30 and J usage is TRBJ2-4; D not certain. The CDR3 spans 15 residues. V shed 3 bases and J shed 0 bases, with 12 bases lying between them. Germline loops: CDR1 GTSNPN, CDR2 SVGIG (reference sequence). CDR3: CAWRPGGAAKNIQYF. The CDR3, as DNA: TGTGCCTGGAGGCCAGGTGGTGCAGCCAAAAACATTCAGTACTTC.

The chain carries TRBV6-5 and TRBJ1-2; D unclear. In germline, CDR1 is MNHEY, CDR2 SVGAGI. V was clipped by 6 bases and J by 8 bases, with 16 bases between them. The CDR3 runs 13 residues. Written as DNA, the CDR3 is TGTGCCAGCAGCACCCTTACCCGTAACGGCTACACCTTC. The encoded protein is CASSTLTRNGYTF.

V usage is TRBV6-5 and J usage is TRBJ2-7, with a possible D match to TRBD1 (6 bases). Trimming pared 0 bases from V and 4 bases from J, leaving 13 bases between. The CDR3 length is 15 residues. Germline V gives CDR1 MNHEY, CDR2 SVGAGI. The CDR3 is CASSYSGEGDYEQYF. The CDR3 DNA is TGTGCCAGCAGTTACTCAGGCGAGGGGGATTACGAGCAGTACTTC.

V and J are TRBV9 and TRBJ2-3; tentative D call: TRBD2 (5 bases). This CDR3 contains 15 residues. Looked up from germline, CDR1 is SGDLS and CDR2 is YYNGEE. With 4 bases removed from V and 0 bases from J, the gap between germline ends came to 12 bases. The CDR3 DNA reads TGTGCCAGCAGCATTCTAGCTTCTAGCACAGATACGCAGTATTTT. It translates to CASSILASSTDTQYF.

This chain connects TRBV5-1 to TRBJ2-7; tentatively, D is TRBD2 (5 bases). This CDR3 contains 12 residues. Trimming pared 0 bases from V and 5 bases from J, leaving 6 bases between. Germline V gene sequence: CDR1 SGHRS, CDR2 YFSETQ. CDR3 coding DNA: TGCGCCAGCAGCTTGGCCGGGGACGAGCAGTACTTC. Amino acids: CASSLAGDEQYF.

The chain carries TRBV5-6 and TRBJ2-7; 11 bases agree with TRBD2. V lost 2 bases to trimming and J lost 0 bases; unmatched junction nucleotides: 7. The CDR3 extends over 17 amino acids. Looked up from germline, CDR1 is SGHDT and CDR2 is YYEEEE. The CDR3, as DNA: TGTGCCAGCAGCTTCCTAGCGGGGGGTTCCAGCTCCTACGAGCAGTACTTC. Residues: CASSFLAGGSSSYEQYF.

CDR3 nucleotide sequence: TGTGCCAGCAGGGATTCTCGGACAGGCACCTCTGGAAACACCATATATTTT. Translation: CASRDSRTGTSGNTIYF. The genes are TRBV28 and TRBJ1-3; 7 bases align to TRBD1. This CDR3 contains 17 residues. J was trimmed by 0 bases and V by 6 bases; bases with no gene match: 11. CDR1 and CDR2 (germline): MDHEN, SYDVKM. The whole variable domain, remainder taken from reference TRBV28 and TRBJ1-3, is DVKVTQSSRYLVKRTGEKVFLECVQDMDHENMFWYRQDPGLGLRLIYFSYDVKMKEKGDIPEGYSVSREKKERFSLILESASTNQTSMYLCASRDSRTGTSGNTIYFGEGSWLTVV.

The chain recombines TRBV7-2 with TRBJ2-1; D perhaps matches TRBD2 (5 bases). V dropped 6 bases and J dropped 5 bases, with 23 bases sitting between them. Germline V gene lookup returns CDR1 SGHTA and CDR2 FQGNSA. This CDR3 region has 17 residues. The CDR3 reads CASSPRSARTGNNEQFF. In DNA form, the CDR3 reads TGTGCCAGCAGTCCCAGGTCAGCGCGCACCGGGAACAATGAGCAGTTCTTC.

This clone is a singleton in its sample. Additional DNA sequences in this sample encode the identical CDR3. The chain employs TRBV6-5 and TRBJ2-7; weak D call: TRBD2 (6 bases). Germline assignment: CDR1 MNHEY and CDR2 SVGAGI. V lost 0 bases to trimming and J lost 2 bases, with 11 bases between them. The CDR3 is made up of 15 amino acids. The CDR3 nucleotides are TGTGCCAGCAGTTACTCGGGTCGGGGGACCTACGAGCAGTACTTC. Protein: CASSYSGRGTYEQYF.

The chain is built from TRBV5-8 and TRBJ1-2; TRBD1 agrees at 9 bases. Germline values: CDR1 SGHTS, CDR2 YDEGEE. V shed 10 bases and J 8 bases; nucleotides not matched to a gene: 9. This CDR3 has 12 amino acids. The CDR3 region has the DNA TGTGCCCTCCTGGGACAGGGTGGCGGCTACACCTTC. Translated: CALLGQGGGYTF.

V is TRBV29-1 and J is TRBJ2-7; a possible D gene is TRBD1 (6 bases). The V end was cut by 5 bases, the J end by 1 base, with 12 bases between. The CDR3 extends over 13 amino acids. Germline CDR1 reads SQVTM; CDR2 reads ANQGSEA. CDR3 residues: CSVPGRGSYEQYF. CDR3 bases: TGCAGCGTTCCAGGCAGGGGTTCCTACGAGCAGTACTTC.

The rearrangement joins TRBV12-5 to TRBJ2-3; 7 bases match TRBD2. The trim removed 1 base at V and 4 bases at J, leaving 5 bases unmatched. Germline CDR1 and CDR2: LGHNT and FRNRAP. The CDR3 runs to 15 residues. Written as DNA, the CDR3 is TGTGCTAGTGGTTTGGATCTAGCGGTTGCAGATACGCAGTATTTT. This encodes CASGLDLAVADTQYF.

The CDR3 spells CASSFRDTEAFF. The CDR3 DNA reads as TGTGCCAGCAGCTTCCGAGACACTGAAGCTTTCTTT. The chain carries TRBV11-2 and TRBJ1-1; D is uncertain. The CDR3 contains 12 residues. Trimming took off 3 bases at V and 3 bases at J, with 5 bases between the two ends. Germline lookup yields CDR1 SGHAT and CDR2 FQNNGV.

The rearrangement links TRBV28 to TRBJ1-2; 9 positions agree with TRBD1. The CDR3 runs 17 residues. The J segment lost 7 bases and the V segment lost 4 bases, leaving 16 bases of the junction unmatched. Per germline, CDR1 MDHEN and CDR2 SYDVKM. The DNA for the CDR3 is TGTGCCAGCAGTTCCGGGACAGGGTTTAAATGGGGACGTGGCTACACCTTC. Protein sequence: CASSSGTGFKWGRGYTF.

The V and J genes are TRBV2 and TRBJ1-2; TRBD1 is a possible D gene (5 bases). The V end was cut by 4 bases, the J end by 14 bases, with 11 bases between. Per the germline V gene, CDR1 is SNHLY and CDR2 is FYNNEI. CDR3 length: 10 amino acids. In DNA form, the CDR3 reads TGTGCCAGCAGTGGGACACGGAAGACCTTC. Translated, it gives CASSGTRKTF.

Written as DNA, the CDR3 is TGCGCCAGCAGCAAAACCCAGGGACAGGGGCTTGGAAAACTGTTTTTT. Its protein product is CASSKTQGQGLGKLFF. The chain employs TRBV4-1 and TRBJ1-4; 10 bases are a match to TRBD1. The V segment lost 5 bases and the J segment 10 bases; nucleotides outside the gene matches: 13. CDR3 length: 16 amino acids. Germline CDR1 reads MGHRA; CDR2 reads YSYEKL.

In the case of this clone: Other DNA sequences in this sample translate to the same CDR3. This CDR3 reads CASSLGQGGSSNQPQHF. Here the CDR3 DNA reads TGCGCCAGCAGCTTGGGACAGGGGGGAAGTAGCAATCAGCCCCAGCATTTT. The chain couples TRBV5-1 to TRBJ1-5; TRBD1 matches at 9 bases. V lost 0 bases and J lost 0; bases outside the gene matches: 4. The CDR3 runs 17 residues. Germline V gives CDR1 SGHRS, CDR2 YFSETQ.

The chain links TRBV18 to TRBJ2-7, with D perhaps given as TRBD1 or TRBD2 (5 bases each). CDR1 and CDR2 from the germline V gene are KGHSH and LQKENI. The CDR3 is 15 residues long. The V gene lost 3 bases and the J gene lost 6 bases, with 18 bases spanning the gap. CDR3 nucleotide sequence: TGTGCCAGCTCACCGAACGTGGGGGAACTAAGCGAGCAGTACTTC. Its translation: CASSPNVGELSEQYF.

Only one count was recorded for this clone. The chain recombines TRBV5-1 with TRBJ1-1; 9 nucleotides agree with TRBD1. The trim removed 4 bases at V and 3 bases at J, leaving 13 bases unmatched. CDR1 is SGHRS, CDR2 YFSETQ, per germline. The CDR3 has 17 amino acids. The CDR3 bases are TGCGCCAGCAGCCCTGGACAGGGGAGTTACCTGGACACTGAAGCTTTCTTT. Its translation is CASSPGQGSYLDTEAFF.